The 16 T cell receptor beta chains below were found in one sample sequenced in a study of cytomegalovirus exposure and HLA in healthy donors. Primers for the PCR totalled 60 Vbeta and 13 Jbeta. Assay used: immunoSEQ multiplex PCR; TCRdb lists only in-frame clones, some missing. Of 160,000 or so clones detected, almost 80% appear once; the ten largest clones hold roughly 1.3%. The specimen sequenced was PBMCs. These receptors were obtained from a woman between 50 and 59 years old in good health and CMV-seronegative.

The rearrangement uses TRBV2 and TRBJ1-2, with 9 nucleotides matching TRBD1. Germline V gene data show CDR1 as SNHLY and CDR2 as FYNNEI. The V and J ends lost 7 bases and 4 bases, in that order; junction bases with no gene match: 4. The CDR3 length is 13 residues. The CDR3 sequence: CASKDRGAYGYTF. The CDR3 region has the DNA TGTGCCAGCAAGGACAGGGGTGCCTATGGCTACACCTTC.

This chain joins TRBV9 and TRBJ1-1; tentatively, D is TRBD1 (5 bases). V was pared by 4 bases and J by 0 bases, with 19 bases between. Germline lookup yields CDR1 SGDLS and CDR2 YYNGEE. The CDR3 covers 17 residues. The CDR3 DNA reads TGTGCCAGCAGCCCGAGAAGTGGGAGGGGTGTGAACACTGAAGCTTTCTTT. It specifies CASSPRSGRGVNTEAFF.

The rearrangement links TRBV7-2 to TRBJ2-7; maybe TRBD1 (6 bases). Germline V gene data show CDR1 as SGHTA and CDR2 as FQGNSA. Trimming cost V 2 bases and J 7 bases, with 21 bases left between them. There are 16 residues in the CDR3. The CDR3 nucleotides are TGTGCCAGCAGCTTATCCGCGCTCCCAGGGGCTGGGGAGCAGTACTTC. This sequence encodes CASSLSALPGAGEQYF.

The genes are TRBV6-1 and TRBJ2-7; 10 bases match TRBD2. J gave up 2 bases and V 1 base, and 2 bases lay outside the gene matches. There are 15 residues in the CDR3. In germline, CDR1 is MNHNS, CDR2 SASEGT. The CDR3 nucleotides are TGTGCCAGCAGTGAAGAGCTAGCGGGGGCCTACGAGCAGTACTTC. Translating gives CASSEELAGAYEQYF.

This clone was detected only once. The chain has TRBV14 and TRBJ2-7; 11 bases line up with TRBD2. This CDR3 is built from 15 residues. The ends lost 4 bases at V and 2 bases at J; junction bases unmatched: 4. Germline V gene sequence: CDR1 SGHDN, CDR2 FVKESK. For the CDR3, the DNA is TGTGCCAGCAGCCCTACTAGCGGGGGCCCCTACGAGCAGTACTTC. The encoded protein is CASSPTSGGPYEQYF. Full variable domain (missing parts from reference TRBV14 and TRBJ2-7): EAGVTQFPSHSVIEKGQTVTLRCDPISGHDNLYWYRRVMGKEIKFLLHFVKESKQDESGMPNNRFLAERTGGTYSTLKVQPAELEDSGVYFCASSPTSGGPYEQYFGPGTRLTVT.

The CDR3 here is CASVLRETQYF. Here the CDR3 DNA reads TGTGCCAGCGTCCTACGAGAGACCCAGTACTTC. The chain recombines TRBV6-6 with TRBJ2-5; the D is unclear. The V end lost 8 bases, the J end lost 4 bases, and 8 bases lay between the germline ends. Germline V gene sequence: CDR1 MNHNY, CDR2 SVGAGI (reference sequence). There are 11 residues in the CDR3.

The chain has TRBV6-1 and TRBJ1-1, with D possibly matching TRBD1 (5 bases). Germline CDR1 and CDR2: MNHNS and SASEGT. Trimming removed 7 bases from V and 6 bases from J, with 15 bases in between. This CDR3 spans 13 amino acids. The CDR3 reads CASIVGAIAEAFF. The CDR3 DNA sequence: TGTGCCAGCATCGTAGGGGCCATCGCTGAAGCTTTCTTT.

The V call is TRBV5-5, the J call TRBJ1-4, with 11 bases that match TRBD1. Looked up from germline, CDR1 is SGHKS and CDR2 is YYEKEE (reference sequence). J lost 8 bases, V lost 4 bases, and 7 bases had no gene match. The CDR3 runs to 15 residues. In DNA form, the CDR3 reads TGTGCCAGCAGCGATCCGGACAGGGGGCGGGAAAAACTGTTTTTT. Protein sequence: CASSDPDRGREKLFF.

The chain joins TRBV6-5 to TRBJ2-2; D remains ambiguous. V lost 4 bases to trimming and J lost 5 bases, with 8 bases between them. CDR1 and CDR2 from the germline V gene are MNHEY and SVGAGI. The CDR3 is made up of 13 amino acids. The CDR3 DNA reads TGTGCCAGCAGTTCCACCGGGACCGGGGAGCTGTTTTTT. Translated: CASSSTGTGELFF.

The rearrangement joins TRBV21-1 to TRBJ2-2; the table's D gene call, TRBD1, was not cross checked with the DNA. TRBV21-1 is reported as a pseudogene. The CDR3 is 16 amino acids. The DNA for the CDR3 is TGTGCCAGCAGGCAAACAGGGGGCGGGTACACCGGGGAGCTGTTTTTT. Protein product: CASRQTGGGYTGELFF.

The chain combines TRBV2 with TRBJ1-6, with no clear D. Germline V gene lookup returns CDR1 SNHLY and CDR2 FYNNEI. The CDR3 extends over 14 amino acids. The V end lost 5 bases, the J end lost 7 bases, and 12 bases lay between the germline ends. In nucleotides, the CDR3 is TGTGCCAGCAGTTTCTCGGTAATCAATTCACCCCTCCACTTT. Amino acid sequence: CASSFSVINSPLHF.

The rearrangement uses TRBV19 and TRBJ2-7; D might be TRBD2 (6 bases). This CDR3 is 13 amino acids long. Germline loops: CDR1 LNHDA, CDR2 SQIVND (reference sequence). V was pared by 8 bases and J by 5 bases, with 16 bases between. CDR3 sequence: CASGLRWGDEQYF. Here the CDR3 DNA reads TGTGCCAGTGGACTAAGATGGGGGGACGAGCAGTACTTC.

The gene calls are TRBV5-6 and TRBJ1-2; D is possibly TRBD1 (5 bases). Germline CDR1 reads SGHDT; CDR2 reads YYEEEE. This CDR3 comprises 12 residues. V gave up 4 bases and J gave up 4 bases, with 8 bases separating them. The CDR3 protein is CASSLDSYGYTF. Here the CDR3 DNA reads TGTGCCAGCAGCCTAGACAGCTATGGCTACACCTTC.

The sample holds a few counts of this clone. The rearrangement joins TRBV30 to TRBJ2-1; TRBD2 agrees at 9 bases. The CDR3 has 13 amino acids. Germline lookup yields CDR1 GTSNPN and CDR2 SVGIG (reference sequence). The V segment lost 2 bases and the J segment 4 bases; nucleotides outside the gene matches: 0. Written as DNA, the CDR3 is TGTGCCTGGAGTACTAGCGGGTACAATGAGCAGTTCTTC. Protein: CAWSTSGYNEQFF.

This rearrangement joins TRBV19 to TRBJ2-7, with a tentative D call TRBD1 (6 bases). V lost 5 bases and J lost 5, with 19 bases in between. This CDR3 is built from 15 residues. From germline, CDR1 is LNHDA and CDR2 SQIVND (reference sequence). In DNA form, the CDR3 reads TGTGCCAGTAGTTGGGGCAGGGGCAGTCGGAACGAGCAGTACTTC. Amino acid sequence: CASSWGRGSRNEQYF.

Here the CDR3 reads CASSPPGARGSYNEQFF. The CDR3 DNA follows: TGTGCCAGCTCACCACCGGGGGCTAGAGGCTCCTACAATGAGCAGTTCTTC. This sequence joins TRBV18 and TRBJ2-1; possible D gene TRBD1, 6 bases. CDR3 length equals 17 residues. The germline V gene encodes CDR1 KGHSH and CDR2 LQKENI. Trimming stripped 0 bases from V and 0 bases from J, with 12 bases between.